This TCR beta chain was recovered during a study of T cells expressing NK-cell markers. As for the study in general: Sequencing of TCR beta repertoires drew on sorted CD3+CD56+NKG2C+, CD3+CD56+NKG2C- and CD3+CD56-NKG2C+ T cells. Just one sequenced donor of eight was HCMV-seronegative, while seven were seropositive.

General study points: NKG2C+ dominant clonotypes from 6 or 7 donors made up roughly 1.0-7.0% of CD8+ T cells. It is unclear if expanded NKG2C-expressing clones target HCMV antigens.

Comment on this clonotype: Its antigen is currently unknown.

TCRdb reprocessed the 5' RACE reads and keeps a single row for each CDR3 protein, giving no DNA. This sample carries hundreds of thousands of distinct CDR3 sequences, with under 7.5% going to the ten biggest clones. The CDR3 consists of 14 residues. The J gene is TRBJ2-1, the V gene TRBV12-3 or TRBV12-4. Source material: blood T cells: a sorted CD56 or NKG2C T cell subset, CD4+ or CD8+ T cells, or bulk PBMC T cells (not recorded which). The TCR originated in a woman between 18 and 70 years old in good health. Here the CDR3 reads CASSLAEAKNEQFF.